What follows is one TCR beta chain and its context. CDR3 length equals 15 residues. The V segment lost 7 bases and the J segment 1 base; nucleotides outside the gene matches: 7. Looked up from germline, CDR1 is SQVTM and CDR2 is ANQGSEA. This specimen belongs to a study of control samples from healthy donors and cancer patients. Profiling relied on immunoSEQ multiplex PCR, and the TCRdb table lists in-frame clones only, not all of them. The table includes about 150,000 clones, approximately 93% detected once. The sequence was collected from a man in his late teens or twenties in good health. The chain carries TRBV29-1 and TRBJ2-3, with TRBD2 identical over 11 bases. Sequenced input: blood. CDR3 sequence reads: CSADPGLAGTDTQYF. CDR3 bases: TGCAGCGCCGACCCGGGACTAGCGGGCACAGATACGCAGTATTTT.